One and the same sample provided the 32 T cell receptor beta chains below, sequenced in a study of T cell responses to AZD1222 COVID-19 vaccine. Generated by immunoSEQ multiplex PCR, the TCRdb table keeps only in-frame clones and is missing some. The data contain roughly 130,000 clones, around 87% of them singletons. The source was peripheral blood, collected on day 0 of AZD1222 vaccination. The receptors derive from an adult in good health.

This rearrangement joins TRBV11-2 to TRBJ1-6, with 7 bases lining up with TRBD1. Losses at the gene ends were 4 bases for V and 7 bases for J; bases not matched to a gene: 7. Germline V gene data show CDR1 as SGHAT and CDR2 as FQNNGV. The CDR3 totals 15 residues. In nucleotides, the CDR3 is TGTGCCAGCAGCTCCCTACAGGGGTTGAATTCACCCCTCCACTTT. Residues: CASSSLQGLNSPLHF.

In this sample, this clone turned up a few times. The chain employs TRBV19 and TRBJ2-5, with D hard to call. The germline V and J ends were trimmed by 6 bases and 5 bases, with 16 bases remaining between them. Germline CDR1 LNHDA, CDR2 SQIVND (reference sequence). The CDR3 sequence is 14 residues long. CDR3 in amino acids: CASSTVRARETQYF. In DNA form, the CDR3 reads TGTGCCAGTAGCACCGTAAGGGCACGGGAGACCCAGTACTTC.

The rearrangement links TRBV5-4 to TRBJ1-2; D gene unclear. Trimming left V 4 bases short and J 2 bases short, with 12 bases between. Germline CDR1 and CDR2: SGHNT and YYREEE (reference sequence). The CDR3 is 14 residues long. This chain's CDR3 is CASSREVLNYGYTF. The DNA for the CDR3 is TGTGCCAGCAGCAGGGAGGTCCTGAACTATGGCTACACCTTC.

V is TRBV15 and J is TRBJ1-1; D is unclear. Germline V gene data show CDR1 as LNHNV and CDR2 as YYDKDF (reference sequence). Trimming cost V 1 base and J 1 base, with 10 bases left between them. This CDR3 region has 15 residues. This chain's CDR3 is CATSRGGLRNTEAFF. The CDR3 bases are TGTGCCACCAGCAGAGGAGGACTCCGGAACACTGAAGCTTTCTTT.

V usage is TRBV7-2 and J usage is TRBJ2-7; D tentatively fits TRBD1 or TRBD2 (5 bases each). This CDR3 region has 14 residues. Germline V CDR1 and CDR2: SGHTA, FQGNSA. V lost 4 bases and J 3 bases, leaving 13 bases between the germline ends. The CDR3 loop reads CASSSGTPNYEQYF. DNA of the CDR3: TGTGCCAGCAGCTCGGGGACGCCGAACTACGAGCAGTACTTC.

V gene TRBV19 combines with J gene TRBJ1-2, with 9 bases identical to TRBD1. Germline trimming cut 7 bases from V and 4 bases from J; bases unmatched to any gene: 10. The CDR3 sequence is 15 residues long. Looked up from germline, CDR1 is LNHDA and CDR2 is SQIVND (reference sequence). CDR3 sequence reads: CASTLTGTGSYGYTF. The CDR3 coding sequence is TGTGCCAGTACCCTAACCGGGACAGGGAGCTATGGCTACACCTTC. The entire variable domain, with the rest obtained from reference TRBV19 and TRBJ1-2, is as follows: DGGITQSPKYLFRKEGQNVTLSCEQNLNHDAMYWYRQDPGQGLRLIYYSQIVNDFQKGDIAEGYSVSREKKESFPLTVTSAQKNPTAFYLCASTLTGTGSYGYTFGSGTRLTVV.

The rearrangement links TRBV7-2 to TRBJ2-7, with TRBD2 as a possible D gene (5 bases). The CDR3 extends over 12 amino acids. Trimming stripped 8 bases from V and 5 bases from J, with 13 bases between. Germline CDR1 reads SGHTA; CDR2 reads FQGNSA. CDR3 loop: CASRGSSNEQYF. CDR3 nucleotides: TGTGCCAGCCGGGGTTCCTCTAACGAGCAGTACTTC. Based on the CDR3 plus reference TRBV7-2 and TRBJ2-7, the full variable domain is GAGVSQSPSNKVTEKGKDVELRCDPISGHTALYWYRQSLGQGLEFLIYFQGNSAPDKSGLPSDRFSAERTGGSVSTLTIQRTQQEDSAVYLCASRGSSNEQYFGPGTRLTVT.

Details on this clone: This is likely a read error, given that the CDR3 carries no conserved phenylalanine or tryptophan at its end. No DNA is shown, since the ends of the CDR3 on it are uncertain; the CDR3 is the one TCRdb lists. The V gene is TRBV6-1, the J gene TRBJ2-7. The CDR3 length is 14 residues, termini included. The germline V gene has CDR1 MNHNS and CDR2 SASEGT. CDR3 residues: CASSEVRGRAPLTL.

The sample holds one count of this clone. CDR3 in DNA: TGTGCCACCACCAGGACAGCTAATTCACCCCTCCACTTT. Translation gives CATTRTANSPLHF. This chain links TRBV25-1 with TRBJ1-6; D is perhaps TRBD1 (6 bases). This CDR3 region has 13 residues. The V and J ends lost 10 bases and 6 bases respectively, with 13 bases between them. The germline V gene has CDR1 MGHDK and CDR2 SYGVNS. The full variable domain, its missing parts supplied by reference TRBV25-1 and TRBJ1-6, is EADIYQTPRYLVIGTGKKITLECSQTMGHDKMYWYQQDPGMELHLIHYSYGVNSTEKGDLSSESTVSRIRTEHFPLTLESARPSHTSQYLCATTRTANSPLHFGNGTRLTVT.

CDR3 region: CASSFRTVGAYEQYF. CDR3 coding DNA: TGTGCCAGCAGCTTCCGGACGGTTGGGGCCTACGAGCAGTACTTC. This rearrangement joins TRBV11-2 to TRBJ2-7; D is ambiguous. The CDR3 runs to 15 residues. Germline V gives CDR1 SGHAT, CDR2 FQNNGV. V was clipped by 3 bases and J by 2 bases, with 14 bases between them. Variable domain in full (rest from reference TRBV11-2 and TRBJ2-7): EAGVAQSPRYKIIEKRQSVAFWCNPISGHATLYWYQQILGQGPKLLIQFQNNGVVDDSQLPKDRFSAERLKGVDSTLKIQPAKLEDSAVYLCASSFRTVGAYEQYFGPGTRLTVT.

This chain connects TRBV30 to TRBJ1-2; a weak D match, TRBD1 (5 bases). The CDR3 has 13 residues. Between the trimmed V and J ends, which lost 0 bases and 6 bases, there was a span of 11 bases. Germline V gene data show CDR1 as GTSNPN and CDR2 as SVGIG (reference sequence). As DNA, the CDR3 is TGTGCCTGGAGTGTAGTAGGGACGGATGGCTACACCTTC. The encoded protein is CAWSVVGTDGYTF.

V usage is TRBV9 and J usage is TRBJ1-4; 8 bases agree with TRBD1. This CDR3 region has 17 residues. CDR1 is SGDLS and CDR2 is YYNGEE in the germline V gene. J was trimmed by 3 bases and V by 4 bases; bases with no gene match: 11. Here the CDR3 reads CASSHPDRDRANEKLFF. The CDR3 region has the DNA TGTGCCAGCAGCCACCCGGACAGGGACAGAGCTAATGAAAAACTGTTTTTT.

This chain links TRBV28 with TRBJ2-2; D may be TRBD2 (6 bases). There are 15 residues in the CDR3. CDR1 MDHEN and CDR2 SYDVKM come from the germline V gene. Trimming took off 3 bases at V and 4 bases at J, with 12 bases between the two ends. The CDR3 DNA reads as TGTGCCAGCAGTTTTCTCGGGGGAGGCACCGGGGAGCTGTTTTTT. As protein: CASSFLGGGTGELFF.

This clone was picked up a small number of times. The J gene is TRBJ2-1, the V gene TRBV9; TRBD2 aligns across 10 bases. V lost 3 bases, J lost 7 bases, and 7 bases stayed unmatched. This CDR3 has 15 amino acids. Looked up from germline, CDR1 is SGDLS and CDR2 is YYNGEE. DNA for the CDR3: TGTGCCAGCAGCGCAACCGGGACTAGCGTAAATGAGCAGTTCTTC. Translation gives CASSATGTSVNEQFF.

This clone was observed a few times. This sequence joins TRBV7-8 and TRBJ2-7, with D unclear. CDR3 length: 14 amino acids. Germline V gives CDR1 SGHVS, CDR2 FQNEAQ. The V gene lost 1 base and the J gene lost 5 bases, with 12 bases spanning the gap. CDR3 in amino acids: CASSLVRTADEQYF. DNA of the CDR3: TGTGCCAGCAGCTTAGTCAGGACGGCGGACGAGCAGTACTTC.

V usage is TRBV5-5 and J usage is TRBJ1-2; D gene ambiguous. Trimming left V 6 bases short and J 7 bases short, with 22 bases between. Looked up from germline, CDR1 is SGHKS and CDR2 is YYEKEE (reference sequence). This CDR3 is 15 amino acids long. DNA for the CDR3: TGTGCCAGCACCCACCCGAGATTGGGCCGGGGTGGCTACACCTTC. The encoded protein is CASTHPRLGRGGYTF.

The chain links TRBV7-9 to TRBJ1-6; D is undetermined. Germline lookup yields CDR1 SEHNR and CDR2 FQNEAQ (reference sequence). CDR3 size: 14 residues. Trimming cost V 0 bases and J 6 bases, with 6 bases left between them. CDR3 loop: CASSLAGRNSPLHF. DNA of the CDR3: TGTGCCAGCAGCTTAGCAGGGCGTAATTCACCCCTCCACTTT.

This chain uses TRBV4-1 with TRBJ1-1, with TRBD1 identical over 8 bases. V shed 3 bases and J 3 bases; nucleotides not matched to a gene: 9. The germline V gene encodes CDR1 MGHRA and CDR2 YSYEKL. This CDR3 region has 16 residues. CDR3 nucleotides: TGCGCCAGCAGCCAGAGGGTAACAGGGGGGTACACTGAAGCTTTCTTT. Translating it yields CASSQRVTGGYTEAFF.

This chain connects TRBV7-2 to TRBJ1-5; the D gene is possibly TRBD1 (5 bases). The CDR3 covers 14 residues. Germline V CDR1 and CDR2: SGHTA, FQGNSA. Trimming pared 5 bases from V and 0 bases from J, leaving 8 bases between. The CDR3 spells CASSPDSSNQPQHF. In nucleotides, the CDR3 is TGTGCCAGCAGCCCTGACAGTAGCAATCAGCCCCAGCATTTT.

The count of this clone is one. V gene TRBV10-1 combines with J gene TRBJ1-2; tentatively, D is TRBD1 (5 bases). With 7 bases removed from V and 9 bases from J, the gap between germline ends came to 21 bases. The CDR3 extends over 14 amino acids. Germline V gives CDR1 WNHNN, CDR2 SYGVQD (reference sequence). Here the CDR3 reads CASTGASGPMSYTF. CDR3 DNA sequence: TGCGCCAGCACTGGGGCGTCGGGGCCTATGAGCTACACCTTC.

The rearrangement joins TRBV9 to TRBJ1-6; D gene uncertain. In germline, CDR1 is SGDLS, CDR2 YYNGEE. Trimming shortened V by 0 bases and J by 4 bases, and 8 bases separated the two germline ends. The CDR3 sequence is 15 residues long. The DNA for the CDR3 is TGTGCCAGCAGCGTAGACCAGGTTTATAATTCACCCCTCCACTTT. Its protein product is CASSVDQVYNSPLHF.

The rearrangement joins TRBV7-2 to TRBJ1-4; the match to TRBD1 covers 9 bases. The ends lost 6 bases at V and 8 bases at J; junction bases unmatched: 7. Germline loops: CDR1 SGHTA, CDR2 FQGNSA. The CDR3 is made up of 14 amino acids. CDR3 in amino acids: CASSSGTGWEKLFF. CDR3 nucleotides: TGTGCCAGCAGTTCCGGGACAGGGTGGGAAAAACTGTTTTTT.

This sequence joins TRBV24-1 and TRBJ1-1; 9 nucleotides match TRBD1. The CDR3 is 14 amino acids. V gave up 4 bases and J gave up 6 bases; unmatched junction bases: 5. Germline-derived CDR1 and CDR2 are KGHDR and SFDVKD. CDR3 bases: TGTGCCACCAGTGACCCCGGACAGGGGTCTGAAGCTTTCTTT. The encoded protein is CATSDPGQGSEAFF.

This sequence joins TRBV19 and TRBJ1-1; no definite D call. This CDR3 contains 15 residues. V lost 1 base, J lost 1 base, and 10 bases lay in between. Germline V CDR1 and CDR2: LNHDA, SQIVND (reference sequence). CDR3 sequence (DNA): TGTGCCAGTAGTATAGGGCTCGACGGGAACACTGAAGCTTTCTTT. Its protein product is CASSIGLDGNTEAFF.

The chain carries TRBV18 and TRBJ2-7; 9 bases align to TRBD1. The CDR3 sequence is 14 residues long. Germline V gene sequence: CDR1 KGHSH, CDR2 LQKENI. V shed 3 bases and J 5 bases; nucleotides not matched to a gene: 5. Here the CDR3 DNA reads TGTGCCAGCTCACCCTCGGGACAGGGAGACGAGCAGTACTTC. Its translation: CASSPSGQGDEQYF.

The chain couples TRBV11-3 to TRBJ2-6; 8 bases map to TRBD1. The CDR3 consists of 18 residues. Trimming cost V 1 base and J 0 bases; bases outside gene matches: 5. Germline V gives CDR1 SGHNT, CDR2 YENEEA. The DNA for the CDR3 is TGTGCCAGCAGCTTAGGTGGGACAGGAGCCTCTGGGGCCAACGTCCTGACTTTC. It specifies CASSLGGTGASGANVLTF.

The V gene is TRBV27, the J gene TRBJ2-2; D is perhaps TRBD2 (7 bases). The CDR3 is made up of 16 amino acids. V was shortened by 6 bases and J by 4 bases, with 18 bases between the two germline ends. The germline V gene encodes CDR1 MNHEY and CDR2 SMNVEV (reference sequence). The CDR3 DNA follows: TGTGCCAGCAGACCCAACGGGGGGCCGATCACCGGGGAGCTGTTTTTT. As protein: CASRPNGGPITGELFF.

V usage is TRBV9 and J usage is TRBJ1-1; TRBD1 is a possible D gene (6 bases). The germline gives CDR1 SGDLS, CDR2 YYNGEE. This CDR3 spans 13 amino acids. Trimming took off 3 bases at V and 4 bases at J, with 10 bases between the two ends. The CDR3 bases are TGTGCCAGCAGCGCCGCAGGGGCCACTGAAGCTTTCTTT. It translates to CASSAAGATEAFF. Looking up the rest from reference TRBV9 and TRBJ1-1 gives the full variable domain: DSGVTQTPKHLITATGQRVTLRCSPRSGDLSVYWYQQSLDQGLQFLIQYYNGEERAKGNILERFSAQQFPDLHSELNLSSLELGDSALYFCASSAAGATEAFFGQGTRLTVV.

This clone has just one count. The chain employs TRBV12-3 or TRBV12-4 and TRBJ1-6, with D possibly TRBD1 on 6 matching bases. V dropped 5 bases and J dropped 9 bases, with 11 bases sitting between them. The length of the CDR3 is 13 residues. The DNA of the CDR3 is TGTGCCAGCAGTACAGGGATGGGTTCACCCCTCCACTTT. It encodes CASSTGMGSPLHF.

This clone came up once. The rearrangement links TRBV5-1 to TRBJ2-7, with TRBD2 matching over 14 bases. CDR3 length equals 15 residues. After removal of 5 bases from V and 4 bases from J, the junction contained 5 bases not matched to a gene. Germline CDR1 and CDR2: SGHRS and YFSETQ. The CDR3 sequence is CASRPRTSGGYEQYF. CDR3 DNA sequence: TGCGCCAGCAGGCCGAGGACTAGCGGGGGGTACGAGCAGTACTTC.

V is TRBV9 and J is TRBJ2-3; 8 bases align to TRBD1. The germline V gene encodes CDR1 SGDLS and CDR2 YYNGEE. V was clipped by 0 bases and J by 7 bases; unmatched bases: 7. The CDR3 totals 15 residues. CDR3 DNA sequence: TGTGCCAGCAGCGTAGCTCCCGACAGGGGAAATACGCAGTATTTT. Translating gives CASSVAPDRGNTQYF.

This sequence joins TRBV9 and TRBJ2-7; D perhaps matches TRBD2 (6 bases). Trimming stripped 4 bases from V and 3 bases from J, with 14 bases between. Looked up from germline, CDR1 is SGDLS and CDR2 is YYNGEE. CDR3 length: 14 amino acids. The CDR3 sequence is CASSKTQGGYEQYF. The DNA for the CDR3 is TGTGCCAGCAGCAAGACCCAGGGAGGCTACGAGCAGTACTTC.